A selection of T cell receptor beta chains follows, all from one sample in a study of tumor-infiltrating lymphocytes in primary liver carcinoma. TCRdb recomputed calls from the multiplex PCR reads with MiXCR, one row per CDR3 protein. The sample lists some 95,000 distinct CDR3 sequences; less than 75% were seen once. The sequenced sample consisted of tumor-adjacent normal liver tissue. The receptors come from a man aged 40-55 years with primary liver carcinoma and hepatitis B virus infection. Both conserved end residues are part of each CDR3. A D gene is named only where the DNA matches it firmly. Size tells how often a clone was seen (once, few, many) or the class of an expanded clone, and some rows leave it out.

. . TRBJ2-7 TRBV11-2 CASCLGGTLRYEQYF TGTGCCAGCTGCCTCGGTGGGACTCTACGCTACGAGCAGTACTTC
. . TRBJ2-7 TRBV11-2 CASSPRSPLWEQYF TGTGCCAGCAGCCCAAGGTCACCCCTGTGGGAGCAGTACTTC
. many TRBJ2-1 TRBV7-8 CASSHQGGAEQFF TGTGCCAGCAGTCACCAAGGAGGGGCTGAGCAGTTCTTC
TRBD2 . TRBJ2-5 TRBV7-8 CASSLKGGGRVGEAQYF TGTGCCAGCAGCTTAAAGGGTGGCGGGAGGGTCGGAGAGGCTCAGTACTTC
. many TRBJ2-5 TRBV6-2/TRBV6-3 CASSSAGPQETQYF TGTGCCAGCAGCTCCGCCGGCCCCCAAGAGACCCAGTACTTC
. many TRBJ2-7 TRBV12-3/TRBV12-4 CASSFEAAYEQYF TGTGCCAGCAGTTTTGAAGCGGCCTACGAGCAGTACTTC
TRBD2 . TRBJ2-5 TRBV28 CARRGAGGQVTQYF TGTGCCAGGAGGGGAGCGGGGGGACAAGTGACCCAGTACTTC
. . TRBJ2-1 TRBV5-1 CVSSLTSSYNEQFF TGCGTCAGCAGCTTAACAAGCTCCTACAATGAGCAGTTCTTC
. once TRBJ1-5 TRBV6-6 CVSSLDGNQPQHF TGTGTCAGCAGTTTGGACGGCAATCAGCCCCAACATTTT
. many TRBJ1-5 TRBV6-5 CASRRQVYSNQPQHF TGTGCCAGCAGGAGACAGGTTTATAGCAATCAGCCCCAGCATTTT
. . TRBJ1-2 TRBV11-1 CASVQWWFRYGSAF TGTGCCAGCGTACAGTGGTGGTTCCGTTATGGCTCCGCCTTC
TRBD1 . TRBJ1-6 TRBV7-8 CASSGQGRRNSALHF TGTGCCAGCAGCGGACAGGGAAGAAGGAATTCAGCCCTCCACTTT
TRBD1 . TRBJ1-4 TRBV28 CASRSGTANKKLFF TGTGCCAGCAGGTCTGGGACAGCTAATAAAAAACTGTTTTTT
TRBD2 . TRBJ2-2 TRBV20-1 CSARGTSDTGELFF TGCAGTGCTAGAGGGACTAGCGACACCGGGGAGCTGTTTTTT
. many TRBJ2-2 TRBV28 CASSFWDREAGELFF TGTGCCAGCAGTTTTTGGGACCGGGAAGCCGGGGAGCTGTTTTTT
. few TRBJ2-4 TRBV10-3 CAISEPTKNIRYF TGTGCCATCAGTGAGCCAACTAAAAATATTCGGTACTTC
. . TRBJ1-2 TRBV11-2 CPSSFREGYGYTF TGTCCCAGCAGCTTCAGGGAAGGTTATGGCTACACCTTC
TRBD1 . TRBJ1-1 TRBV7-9 CASSPTGLGMNNEAFF TGTGCCAGCAGCCCGACAGGGCTTGGGATGAACAATGAAGCTTTCTTT
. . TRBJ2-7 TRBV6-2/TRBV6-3 CASSPIRFPGSEQYF TGTGCCAGCAGTCCAATCCGGTTTCCGGGGAGCGAGCAATACTTC
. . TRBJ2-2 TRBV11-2 CASSLAAVGNTGELFF TGTGCCAGCAGCTTAGCGGCAGTGGGAAACACCGGGGAGCTGTTTTTT
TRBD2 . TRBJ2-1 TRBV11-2 CDSSLVAGYNEQFF TGTGACAGCAGCTTAGTAGCGGGTTACAATGAGCAGTTCTTC
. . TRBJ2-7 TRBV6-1 CASSPSGGEQYF TGTGCCAGCAGTCCCTCGGGTGGCGAGCAGTACTTC
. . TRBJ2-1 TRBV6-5 CIISYSFGGQSMNEQFF TGTATCATCAGTTACTCTTTCGGGGGACAGTCTATGAATGAGCAGTTCTTC
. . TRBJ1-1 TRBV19 CASEPGLNTEAFF TGTGCCAGTGAACCGGGCCTTAACACTGAAGCTTTCTTT
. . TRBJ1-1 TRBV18 CASSPGGLAEAFF TGTGCCAGCTCACCAGGGGGGTTGGCTGAAGCTTTCTTT
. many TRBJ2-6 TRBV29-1 CSVVGGTGANVLTF TGCAGCGTTGTTGGGGGTACTGGGGCCAACGTCCTGACTTTC
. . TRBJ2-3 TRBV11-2 CASSLGYDMQYF TGTGCCAGCAGCTTAGGATACGATATGCAGTATTTT
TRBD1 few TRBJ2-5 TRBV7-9 CASRKQGERETQYF TGTGCCAGCAGGAAGCAGGGGGAGAGGGAGACCCAGTACTTC
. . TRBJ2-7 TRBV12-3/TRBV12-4 CASSQACFEQYF TGTGCCAGCAGCCAGGCTTGCTTCGAGCAGTACTTC
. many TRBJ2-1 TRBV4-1 CASSQGNYNNEQFF TGCGCCAGCAGCCAAGGCAACTATAACAATGAGCAGTTCTTC
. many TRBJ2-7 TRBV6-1 CASSARTDSYEQYF TGTGCCAGCAGTGCCCGGACAGACTCCTACGAGCAGTACTTC
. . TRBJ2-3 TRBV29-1 CSGSTQGGVDTQYF TGCAGCGGCTCAACGCAGGGTGGTGTAGATACGCAGTATTTT
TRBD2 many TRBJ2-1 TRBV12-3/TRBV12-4 CASSSTGGTSGRRWTDEQFF TGTGCCAGCAGTTCCACCGGGGGGACTAGCGGGAGGAGGTGGACCGATGAGCAGTTCTTC
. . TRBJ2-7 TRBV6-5 CANTYSWPGTYEQYF TGTGCCAACACCTACTCCTGGCCAGGCACCTACGAGCAGTACTTC
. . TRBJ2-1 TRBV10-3 CTISESSFNEQLF TGTACCATCAGTGAGTCTAGTTTTAATGAGCAGCTCTTC
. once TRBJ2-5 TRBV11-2 CASSLGHGVGETRYF TGTGCCAGCAGCCTGGGACATGGGGTAGGAGAGACCCGGTACTTC
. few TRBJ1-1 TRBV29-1 CSVVRVEMAAHVNTEAFF TGCAGCGTTGTGAGAGTGGAAATGGCAGCCCATGTGAACACTGAAGCTTTCTTT
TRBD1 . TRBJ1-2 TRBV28 CASSSRTGNSYGYTF TGTGCCAGCAGCTCCCGGACAGGGAATTCCTATGGCTACACCTTC
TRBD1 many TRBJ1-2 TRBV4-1 CASSQAGQGEYGYTF TGCGCCAGCAGCCAAGCGGGACAGGGGGAGTATGGCTACACCTTC
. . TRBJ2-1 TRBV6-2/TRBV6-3 CASSYRQVAYNEQFF TGTGCCAGCAGCTATCGACAGGTGGCCTACAATGAGCAGTTCTTC
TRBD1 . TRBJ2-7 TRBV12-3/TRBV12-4 CAGTNRGAVEQYF TGTGCCGGCACGAACAGGGGCGCGGTCGAGCAGTACTTC
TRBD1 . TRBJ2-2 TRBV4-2 CARSEDRDANTGELFF TGTGCCAGGAGCGAGGACAGGGACGCCAACACCGGGGAGCTGTTTTTT
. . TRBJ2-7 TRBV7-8 CVSSLELEGNSYEQYF TGTGTCAGCAGCTTAGAACTAGAGGGTAACTCCTACGAGCAGTACTTC
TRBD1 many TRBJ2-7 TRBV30 CAWSLDRVSYEQYF TGTGCCTGGTCCCTCGACAGGGTCTCCTACGAGCAGTACTTC
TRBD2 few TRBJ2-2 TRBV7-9 CASSRLAVGTGELFF TGTGCCAGCAGCCGTCTAGCGGTTGGCACCGGGGAGCTGTTTTTT
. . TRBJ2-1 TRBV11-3 CASSLRGAGFLHEQFF TGTGCCAGCAGCTTACGCGGGGCAGGGTTCTTGCATGAGCAGTTCTTC
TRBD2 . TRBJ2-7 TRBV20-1 CSAREDGLGEQYF TGCAGTGCCAGAGAGGACGGACTAGGGGAGCAGTACTTC
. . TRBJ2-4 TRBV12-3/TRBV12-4 CASSSSAPGVDIQYF TGTGCCAGCAGTTCCAGTGCGCCGGGAGTCGACATTCAGTACTTC
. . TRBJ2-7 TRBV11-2 CASSSSKIERYF TGTGCCAGCAGCTCGTCGAAGATCGAGCGGTACTTC
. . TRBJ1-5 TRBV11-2 CASSTGRLPESQHF TGTGCCAGCAGCACCGGACGGCTTCCCGAATCCCAGCATTTT
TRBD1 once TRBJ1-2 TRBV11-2 CTSSLSSDRRGYIF TGTACCAGCAGCTTATCGTCGGACAGGCGTGGCTACATCTTC
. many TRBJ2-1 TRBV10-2 CASSTGRAHNEQFF TGCGCCAGCAGTACCGGGAGAGCCCACAATGAGCAGTTCTTC
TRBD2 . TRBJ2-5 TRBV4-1 CACSHLGLAGGSERETQYF TGCGCCTGCAGCCATCTGGGACTAGCGGGAGGTTCCGAAAGGGAGACTCAGTACTTC
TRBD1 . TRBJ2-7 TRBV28 CASSLYEQGVRTYEQYF TGTGCCAGCAGTTTATATGAACAGGGGGTGAGGACCTACGAGCAGTACTTC
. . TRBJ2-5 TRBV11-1 CASSPPPDARKGFQETQYF TGTGCCAGCAGCCCGCCCCCGGATGCCAGGAAGGGCTTCCAAGAGACCCAGTACTTC
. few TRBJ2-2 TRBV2 CASSRDRTNTGELFF TGTGCCAGCAGCCGAGACAGGACGAACACCGGGGAGCTGTTTTTT
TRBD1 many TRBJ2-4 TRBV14 CASSPGQGSQYF TGTGCCAGCAGCCCCGGACAGGGAAGCCAGTACTTC
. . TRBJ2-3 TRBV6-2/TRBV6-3 CASGYFDPRSTNTQYF TGTGCCAGCGGTTACTTCGACCCCAGGAGCACAAATACGCAGTATTTT
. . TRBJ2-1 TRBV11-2 CANSLDIGLAMGEQFF TGTGCCAACAGCTTGGATATCGGACTCGCCATGGGTGAACAGTTCTTC